One T cell receptor (beta chain) is described in this entry. Antigen specificity is unknown. The sample is drawn from a study of a mutant IDH1 vaccine in newly diagnosed glioma. CDR1 PRHDT and CDR2 FYEKMQ come from the germline V gene (reference sequence). The V and J ends lost 2 bases and 3 bases respectively, with 6 bases between them. CDR3 length: 13 amino acids. Time point: week 23, last vaccination. Mutant IDH1 20-mer peptide, at 300 ug, made up each vaccine dose, with topical imiquimod. Only in-frame clones appear in the TCRdb table, and some are missing; sequencing was by immunoSEQ multiplex PCR. The repertoire has 60,000 to 100,000 clones, approximately 85% of them found once; the top ten carry roughly 0.74%.

Sequenced material: PBMCs, taken from a glioma patient whose treatment included an IDH1 peptide vaccine. The chain uses TRBV13 and TRBJ2-3; D not certain. This receptor was taken from a woman between 50 and 59 years old with glioma. CDR3 sequence: CASSLMGTDTQYF. The CDR3 DNA reads as TGTGCCAGCAGCTTAATGGGTACAGATACGCAGTATTTT.